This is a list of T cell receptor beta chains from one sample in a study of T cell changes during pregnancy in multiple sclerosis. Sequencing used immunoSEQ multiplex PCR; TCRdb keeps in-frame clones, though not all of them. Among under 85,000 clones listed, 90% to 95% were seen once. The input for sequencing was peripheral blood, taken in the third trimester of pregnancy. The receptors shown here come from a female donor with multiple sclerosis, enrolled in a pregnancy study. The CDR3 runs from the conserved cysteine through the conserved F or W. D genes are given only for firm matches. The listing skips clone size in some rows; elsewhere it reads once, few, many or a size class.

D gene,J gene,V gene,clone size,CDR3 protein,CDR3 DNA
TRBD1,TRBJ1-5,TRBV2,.,CASNDRGRNQPQHF,TGTGCCAGCAATGACAGGGGGCGCAATCAGCCCCAGCATTTT
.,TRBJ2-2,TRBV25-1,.,CASSEAGPNTGELFF,TGTGCCAGCAGTGAAGCTGGCCCGAACACCGGGGAGCTGTTTTTT
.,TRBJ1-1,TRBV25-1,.,CASNRAGEAFF,TGTGCCAGCAATCGAGCGGGGGAGGCTTTCTTT
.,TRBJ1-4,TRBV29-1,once,CSVAPGSPNEKLFF,TGCAGCGTTGCACCCGGGTCCCCGAATGAAAAACTGTTTTTT
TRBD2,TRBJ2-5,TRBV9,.,CASTTSGGAQETQYF,TGTGCCAGCACGACTAGCGGGGGTGCACAAGAGACCCAGTACTTC
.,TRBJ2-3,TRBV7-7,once,CASSYQGGTQYF,TGTGCTAGCAGCTATCAGGGGGGTACGCAGTATTTT
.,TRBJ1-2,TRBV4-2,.,CASSQVAVSGPNYGYTF,TGTGCCAGCAGCCAGGTCGCTGTGTCAGGGCCTAACTATGGCTACACCTTC
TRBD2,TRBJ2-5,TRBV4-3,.,CASSQDARTSGHETQYF,TGCGCCAGCAGCCAAGATGCGAGAACTAGCGGCCATGAGACCCAGTACTTC
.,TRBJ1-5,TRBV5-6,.,CASSSRGGGQPQHF,TGTGCCAGCAGCTCCAGGGGTGGCGGTCAGCCCCAGCATTTT
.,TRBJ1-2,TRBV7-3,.,CASSYSTSVTYGYTF,TGTGCCAGCAGCTATTCGACTTCGGTCACCTATGGCTACACCTTC
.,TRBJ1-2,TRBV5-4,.,CASNPGGSRYGYTF,TGTGCCAGCAACCCCGGGGGGTCTCGCTATGGCTACACCTTC
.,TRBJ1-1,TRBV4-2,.,CASSQEAQTEAFF,TGTGCCAGCAGCCAAGAAGCACAGACTGAAGCTTTCTTT
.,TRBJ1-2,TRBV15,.,CATSSSHSGGGGYTF,TGTGCCACCAGCAGTTCACACTCAGGCGGGGGAGGCTACACCTTC
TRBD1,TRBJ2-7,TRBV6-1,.,CASSTTGQGGYEQYF,TGTGCCAGCAGTACCACGGGACAGGGTGGCTACGAGCAGTACTTC
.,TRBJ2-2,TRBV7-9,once,CASSLVKGVANTGELFF,TGTGCCAGCAGCTTAGTAAAAGGGGTCGCGAACACCGGGGAGCTGTTTTTT
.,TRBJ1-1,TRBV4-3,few,CASSQGPRATEAFF,TGCGCCAGCAGCCAAGGTCCGAGGGCCACTGAAGCTTTCTTT
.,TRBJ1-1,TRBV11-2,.,CASSPPDTDFEAFF,TGTGCCAGCAGCCCGCCGGACACCGACTTTGAAGCTTTCTTT
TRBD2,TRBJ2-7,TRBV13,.,CASSSTSGGALEQYF,TGTGCCAGCAGCTCCACTAGCGGGGGGGCGCTCGAGCAGTACTTC
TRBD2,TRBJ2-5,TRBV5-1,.,CASSLSIIAGEAQETQYF,TGCGCCAGCAGCTTGAGTATTATAGCGGGGGAGGCTCAAGAGACCCAGTACTTC
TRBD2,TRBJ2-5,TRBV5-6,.,CASSLFSGDQETQYF,TGTGCCAGCAGCTTGTTCAGCGGGGACCAAGAGACCCAGTACTTC
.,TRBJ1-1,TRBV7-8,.,CASSLGHIRDTEAFF,TGTGCCAGCAGCTTAGGTCATATCCGGGACACTGAAGCTTTCTTT
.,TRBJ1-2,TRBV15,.,CATSRARMYGYTF,TGTGCCACCAGCAGGGCCCGAATGTATGGCTACACCTTC
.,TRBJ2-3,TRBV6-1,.,CASRLTGIHTQYF,TGTGCCAGCAGGCTTACAGGGATCCATACGCAGTATTTT
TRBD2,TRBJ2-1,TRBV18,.,CASSTRSGGGNEQFF,TGTGCCAGCTCAACGCGGTCGGGGGGAGGGAATGAGCAGTTCTTC
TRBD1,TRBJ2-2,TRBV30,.,CAWRQQGADTGELFF,TGTGCCTGGAGGCAGCAGGGGGCCGACACCGGGGAGCTGTTTTTT
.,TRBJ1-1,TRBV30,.,CAWRHRAWTEAFF,TGTGCCTGGAGACACAGGGCTTGGACTGAAGCTTTCTTT
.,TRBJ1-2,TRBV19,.,CASSISAGVANYGYTF,TGTGCCAGTAGTATTTCGGCGGGGGTAGCTAACTATGGCTACACCTTC
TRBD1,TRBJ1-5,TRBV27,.,CASSFGQGGQPQHF,TGTGCCAGCAGTTTTGGACAGGGGGGTCAGCCCCAGCATTTT
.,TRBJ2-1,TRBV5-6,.,CASSLEGTLPFNEQFF,TGTGCCAGCAGCTTGGAGGGGACTCTTCCCTTCAATGAGCAGTTCTTC
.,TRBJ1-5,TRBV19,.,CASSITSGGRTNQPQHF,TGTGCCAGTAGTATAACCTCCGGGGGGAGAACCAATCAGCCCCAGCATTTT
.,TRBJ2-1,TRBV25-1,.,CASNQAGSSYNEQFF,TGTGCCAGCAATCAGGCCGGCAGCTCCTACAATGAGCAGTTCTTC
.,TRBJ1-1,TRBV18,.,CASYLTGNTEAFF,TGTGCCAGCTACCTTACAGGGAACACTGAAGCTTTCTTT
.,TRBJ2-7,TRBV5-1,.,CASRQQYEQYF,TGCGCCAGCCGGCAACAGTACGAGCAGTACTTC
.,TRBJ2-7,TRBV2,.,CAILSQGGPEQYF,TGTGCCATTCTGAGCCAGGGTGGGCCCGAGCAGTACTTC
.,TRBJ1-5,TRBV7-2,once,CASSPWGGSNQPQHF,TGTGCCAGCAGCCCCTGGGGGGGGAGCAATCAGCCCCAGCATTTT
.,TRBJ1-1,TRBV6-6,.,CASSYRGGAKAEAFF,TGTGCCAGCAGTTACCGCGGAGGGGCGAAGGCTGAAGCTTTCTTT
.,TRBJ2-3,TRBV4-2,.,CASSQDEAGTDTQYF,TGTGCCAGCAGCCAAGATGAAGCGGGTACAGATACGCAGTATTTT
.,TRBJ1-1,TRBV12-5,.,CASAPEITEAFF,TGTGCTAGTGCTCCTGAGATCACTGAAGCTTTCTTT
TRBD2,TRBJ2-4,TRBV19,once,CASSKPGLEGPIQYF,TGTGCCAGTAGTAAACCGGGACTAGAAGGGCCCATTCAGTACTTC
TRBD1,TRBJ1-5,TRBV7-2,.,CASSLTRGRINQPQHF,TGTGCCAGCAGCTTAACCAGGGGGAGAATCAATCAGCCCCAGCATTTT
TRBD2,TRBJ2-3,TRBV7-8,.,CASTSAGLSTDTQYF,TGTGCCAGCACGTCAGCGGGGTTAAGCACAGATACGCAGTATTTT
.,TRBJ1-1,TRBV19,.,CASNYRASGTEAFF,TGTGCCAGTAATTACAGGGCTTCGGGCACTGAAGCTTTCTTT
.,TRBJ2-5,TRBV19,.,CASSMTVDRGTQYF,TGTGCCAGTAGTATGACAGTGGACCGAGGGACCCAGTACTTC
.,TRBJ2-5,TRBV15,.,CATSRDQGRETQYF,TGTGCCACCAGCAGAGATCAGGGCCGGGAGACCCAGTACTTC
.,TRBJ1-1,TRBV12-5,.,CASGLVRTAMNTEAFF,TGTGCTAGTGGTTTGGTCCGGACAGCAATGAACACTGAAGCTTTCTTT
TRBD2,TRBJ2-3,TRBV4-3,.,CASSQGGRGADTQYF,TGCGCCAGCAGCCAAGGGGGGCGGGGGGCAGATACGCAGTATTTT
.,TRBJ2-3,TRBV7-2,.,CASSLSGVTDTQYF,TGTGCCAGCAGCTTGAGCGGAGTCACAGATACGCAGTATTTT
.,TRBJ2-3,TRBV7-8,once,CASSFWNLRGPDTQYF,TGTGCCAGCAGCTTCTGGAACCTACGAGGTCCAGATACGCAGTATTTT
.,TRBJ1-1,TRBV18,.,CASSRGQNTEAFF,TGTGCCAGCTCCCGGGGTCAGAACACTGAAGCTTTCTTT
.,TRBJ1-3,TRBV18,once,CASSPEDGGAGNTIYF,TGTGCCAGCTCACCGGAGGACGGAGGTGCTGGAAACACCATATATTTT
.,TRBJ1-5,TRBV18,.,CASSQQGPNSNQPQHF,TGTGCCAGCTCACAGCAGGGTCCAAATAGCAATCAGCCCCAGCATTTT
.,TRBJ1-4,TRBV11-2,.,CASSSLVGGDDEKLFF,TGTGCCAGCAGCTCCCTAGTTGGGGGCGACGATGAAAAACTGTTTTTT
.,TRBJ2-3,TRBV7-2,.,CASSPRQFTDTQYF,TGTGCCAGCAGCCCCCGTCAGTTCACAGATACGCAGTATTTT
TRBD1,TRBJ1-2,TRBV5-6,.,CASSLRTGRYGYTF,TGTGCCAGCAGCCTGCGGACAGGGAGGTATGGCTACACCTTC
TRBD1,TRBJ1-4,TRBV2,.,CASSDDRGGGEKLFF,TGTGCCAGCAGTGACGACAGGGGGGGAGGTGAAAAACTGTTTTTT
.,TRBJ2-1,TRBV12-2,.,CASRDSAGGTYNEQFF,TGTGCAAGTCGCGACTCAGCGGGGGGCACCTACAATGAGCAGTTCTTC
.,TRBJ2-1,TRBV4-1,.,CASSLARDNEQFF,TGCGCCAGCAGCCTGGCCCGGGACAATGAGCAGTTCTTC
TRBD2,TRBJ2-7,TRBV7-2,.,CASSLVGGVNAQYF,TGTGCCAGCAGCTTAGTCGGGGGGGTAAACGCGCAGTACTTC
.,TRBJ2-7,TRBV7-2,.,CASSRASYEQYF,TGTGCCAGCAGTCGAGCTTCCTACGAGCAGTACTTC
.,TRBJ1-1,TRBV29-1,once,CSVERRLNTEAFF,TGCAGCGTTGAACGGCGGCTGAACACTGAAGCTTTCTTT